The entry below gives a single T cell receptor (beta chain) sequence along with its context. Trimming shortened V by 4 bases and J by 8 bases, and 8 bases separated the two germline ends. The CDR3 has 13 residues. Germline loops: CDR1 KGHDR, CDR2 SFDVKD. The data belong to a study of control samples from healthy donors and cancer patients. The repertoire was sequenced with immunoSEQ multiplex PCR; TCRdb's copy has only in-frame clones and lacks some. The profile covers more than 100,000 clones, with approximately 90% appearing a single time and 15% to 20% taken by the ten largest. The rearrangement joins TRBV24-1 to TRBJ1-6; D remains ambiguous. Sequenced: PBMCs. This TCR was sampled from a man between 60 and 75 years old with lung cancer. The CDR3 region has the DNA TGTGCCACCAGTGACGCCCCTGATTCACCCCTCCACTTT. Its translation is CATSDAPDSPLHF.